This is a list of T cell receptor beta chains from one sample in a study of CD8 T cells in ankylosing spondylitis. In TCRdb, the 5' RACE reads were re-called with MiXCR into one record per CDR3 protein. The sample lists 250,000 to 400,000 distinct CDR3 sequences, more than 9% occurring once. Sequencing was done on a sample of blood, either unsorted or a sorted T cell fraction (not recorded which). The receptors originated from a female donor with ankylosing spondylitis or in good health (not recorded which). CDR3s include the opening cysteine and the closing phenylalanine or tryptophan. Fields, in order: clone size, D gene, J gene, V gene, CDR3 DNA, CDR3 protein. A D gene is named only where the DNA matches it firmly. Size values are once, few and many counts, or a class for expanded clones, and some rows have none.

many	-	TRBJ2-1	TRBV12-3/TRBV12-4	TGTGCCAGCAGGGGGGGCCCTGGCCATGAGCAGTTCTTC	CASRGGPGHEQFF
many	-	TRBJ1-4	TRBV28	TGTGCCAGCAGCCACGGGGGGGGCGGAACTAATGAAAAACTGTTTTTT	CASSHGGGGTNEKLFF
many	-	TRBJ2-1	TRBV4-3	TGCGCCAGCAGCCAAGATACACCCCTGAGCTCCTACAATGAGCAGTTCTTC	CASSQDTPLSSYNEQFF
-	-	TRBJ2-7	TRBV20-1	TGCAGTGCTGATGGGTCCTCCTACGAGCAGTACTTC	CSADGSSYEQYF
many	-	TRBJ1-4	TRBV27	TGTGCCAGCAGTTTATCAACAGGGAGCAATGAAAAACTGTTTTTT	CASSLSTGSNEKLFF
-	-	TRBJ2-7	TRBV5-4	TGTGCCAGCAGCTTGGGGGCGGGGGCGGGGGAGCAGTACTTC	CASSLGAGAGEQYF
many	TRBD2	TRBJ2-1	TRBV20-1	TGCAGTGAAACCCGACTAGCGGGGGACAATGAGCAGTTCTTC	CSETRLAGDNEQFF
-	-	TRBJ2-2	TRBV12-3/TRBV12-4	TGTGCCAGCCAGGCGAGTGGCGGGGAGCTGTTTTTT	CASQASGGELFF
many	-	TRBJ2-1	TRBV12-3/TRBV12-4	TGTGCCAGCACTCAGGGGTGGTCCTACAATGAGCAGTTCTTC	CASTQGWSYNEQFF
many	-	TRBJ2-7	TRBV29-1	TGCAGCGTTGAGGGCAGCCCCTACGAGCAGTACTTC	CSVEGSPYEQYF
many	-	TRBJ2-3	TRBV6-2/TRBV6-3	TGTGCCAGCAGCCCTTTAAGGCAAGATACGCAGTATTTT	CASSPLRQDTQYF